Each of the 16 T cell receptor beta chains below was sequenced from the same sample in a study of blood T cell repertoires in COVID-19. Clones were read by immunoSEQ multiplex PCR, and TCRdb kept only the in-frame ones, dropping some. The data contain about 50,000 clones, around four fifths of them singletons. Sequencing was carried out using peripheral blood. The receptors were gathered from an elderly woman with acute or convalescent COVID-19.

The V and J genes are TRBV12-5 and TRBJ2-1, with 7 bases matching TRBD2. The CDR3 sequence is 15 residues long. Germline V lookup: CDR1 LGHNT, CDR2 FRNRAP. V was clipped by 0 bases and J by 6 bases; unmatched bases: 5. The CDR3 DNA sequence: TGTGCTAGTGGTTTGGTGGGGACGGGGGGCAATGAGCAGTTCTTC. Translating gives CASGLVGTGGNEQFF.

This chain connects TRBV11-2 to TRBJ1-1; D unclear. The V end lost 5 bases, the J end lost 12 bases, and 16 bases lay between the germline ends. Germline loops: CDR1 SGHAT, CDR2 FQNNGV. This CDR3 comprises 12 residues. This CDR3 reads CASSAGVAFTFF. CDR3 bases: TGTGCCAGCAGCGCGGGAGTAGCCTTTACTTTCTTT.

The rearrangement joins TRBV3-1 (or the pseudogene TRBV3-2) to TRBJ2-2, with D possibly TRBD2 on 7 matching bases. CDR3 length: 14 residues. The germline CDR1 and CDR2 sequences are LGHDT and YNNKEL (reference sequence). V was shortened by 6 bases and J by 0 bases, with 8 bases between the two germline ends. The CDR3 protein is CASRRGPNTGELFF. For the CDR3, the DNA is TGTGCCAGCAGGCGGGGGCCGAACACCGGGGAGCTGTTTTTT.

The rearrangement joins TRBV9 to TRBJ2-5, with D possibly matching TRBD2 (5 bases). CDR3 length: 13 amino acids. V gave up 4 bases and J gave up 3 bases, with 10 bases separating them. Germline values: CDR1 SGDLS, CDR2 YYNGEE. The CDR3 DNA sequence: TGTGCCAGCAGCCCCCCGCGGGAAGAGACCCAGTACTTC. This codes for CASSPPREETQYF.

This CDR3 reads CASSHGRGQQPQHF. The CDR3 bases are TGTGCCAGTAGCCATGGTAGGGGGCAGCAGCCCCAGCATTTT. V is TRBV19 and J is TRBJ1-5; 7 nucleotides match TRBD1. The J segment lost 7 bases and the V segment lost 6 bases, leaving 9 bases of the junction unmatched. This CDR3 has 14 residues. Germline V gives CDR1 LNHDA, CDR2 SQIVND (reference sequence).

The chain is built from TRBV29-1 and TRBJ2-6; 8 bases align to TRBD1. Trimming took 7 bases from V and 0 from J; bases not matched to a gene: 11. The CDR3 sequence is 17 residues long. Germline-derived CDR1 and CDR2 are SQVTM and ANQGSEA. CDR3 in amino acids: CSAVLDRGYSGANVLTF. The CDR3 DNA follows: TGCAGCGCCGTCCTCGACAGGGGTTACTCTGGGGCCAACGTCCTGACTTTC.

The chain employs TRBV6-7 and TRBJ1-1; D not resolved. TRBV6-7 is an open reading frame, and its role is uncertain. With 1 base removed from V and 10 bases from J, the gap between germline ends came to 13 bases. The CDR3 runs to 13 residues. The CDR3 region has the DNA TGTGCCAGCAGTTACTTAGACAAACTCTCAGCTTTCTTT. This translates into CASSYLDKLSAFF.

The chain carries TRBV5-6 and TRBJ2-7; tentative D call: TRBD1 (6 bases). The V gene lost 2 bases and the J gene lost 4 bases, with 16 bases spanning the gap. The CDR3 has 15 amino acids. Germline V gene lookup returns CDR1 SGHDT and CDR2 YYEEEE. The CDR3 spells CASSLRPGELYEQYF. The CDR3 bases are TGTGCCAGCAGCTTAAGGCCAGGGGAACTATACGAGCAGTACTTC. Full variable domain (outside the CDR3, taken from reference TRBV5-6 and TRBJ2-7): DAGVTQSPTHLIKTRGQQVTLRCSPKSGHDTVSWYQQALGQGPQFIFQYYEEEERQRGNFPDRFSGHQFPNYSSELNVNALLLGDSALYLCASSLRPGELYEQYFGPGTRLTVT.

The J gene is TRBJ1-5, the V gene TRBV7-2; 11 positions agree with TRBD1. Germline CDR1 SGHTA, CDR2 FQGNSA. The CDR3 totals 13 residues. The V and J ends lost 8 bases and 4 bases, in that order; junction bases with no gene match: 1. The CDR3 coding sequence is TGTGCCAGCGGGGACAGGGGGAATCAGCCCCAGCATTTT. The encoded protein is CASGDRGNQPQHF.

The chain employs TRBV9 and TRBJ1-1; D not resolved. CDR3 size: 14 residues. Germline V gene lookup returns CDR1 SGDLS and CDR2 YYNGEE. Trimming took off 1 base at V and 1 base at J, with 8 bases between the two ends. This CDR3 is CASSVLGGNTEAFF. The DNA of the CDR3 is TGTGCCAGCAGCGTATTAGGAGGGAACACTGAAGCTTTCTTT.

The chain is built from TRBV18 and TRBJ2-1; tentative D call: TRBD2 (7 bases). The CDR3 has 16 amino acids. Trimming removed 0 bases at V and 6 bases at J, with 15 bases between. Germline lookup yields CDR1 KGHSH and CDR2 LQKENI. The CDR3 DNA follows: TGTGCCAGCTCACCACCTACCGCGGGGGCCCTCAATGAGCAGTTCTTC. Translated: CASSPPTAGALNEQFF.

The J gene is TRBJ1-6, the V gene TRBV11-2; tentative D call: TRBD1 (6 bases). The CDR3 consists of 14 residues. Trimming pared 3 bases from V and 7 bases from J, leaving 10 bases between. The germline gives CDR1 SGHAT, CDR2 FQNNGV. The CDR3 here is CASSFEQGNSPLHF. CDR3 DNA sequence: TGTGCCAGCAGCTTCGAACAGGGCAATTCACCCCTCCACTTT.

As DNA, the CDR3 is TGTGCCAGCAGTGACGGGGGGCGCTCCTATAATTCACCCCTCCACTTT. As protein: CASSDGGRSYNSPLHF. The chain employs TRBV6-1 and TRBJ1-6, with D possibly matching TRBD1 (6 bases). Germline CDR1 and CDR2: MNHNS and SASEGT. V lost 3 bases and J 0 bases, leaving 9 bases between the germline ends. This CDR3 has 16 residues.

CDR3: CASSLGGDQETQYF. In nucleotides, the CDR3 is TGTGCCAGCAGCTTAGGAGGGGACCAAGAGACCCAGTACTTC. V is TRBV5-4 and J is TRBJ2-5; a weak D match, TRBD2 (6 bases). In germline, CDR1 is SGHNT, CDR2 YYREEE (reference sequence). The CDR3 is 14 amino acids. Trimming took off 2 bases at V and 0 bases at J, with 8 bases between the two ends.

The gene calls are TRBV5-4 and TRBJ2-7, with D hard to call. The CDR3 is made up of 12 amino acids. CDR1 is SGHNT, CDR2 YYREEE, per germline (reference sequence). With 5 bases removed from V and 7 bases from J, the gap between germline ends came to 13 bases. CDR3 coding DNA: TGTGCCAGCAGGGTAGGAGATGATGAGCAGTACTTC. This codes for CASRVGDDEQYF.

V gene TRBV6-1 combines with J gene TRBJ1-5; unclear D gene. Germline assignment: CDR1 MNHNS and CDR2 SASEGT. Deletions cut 6 bases from V and 0 bases from J, with 12 bases between. The CDR3 sequence is 15 residues long. The CDR3 DNA is TGTGCCAGCAGCCTGGGAGCGAATAGCAATCAGCCCCAGCATTTT. It codes for CASSLGANSNQPQHF.